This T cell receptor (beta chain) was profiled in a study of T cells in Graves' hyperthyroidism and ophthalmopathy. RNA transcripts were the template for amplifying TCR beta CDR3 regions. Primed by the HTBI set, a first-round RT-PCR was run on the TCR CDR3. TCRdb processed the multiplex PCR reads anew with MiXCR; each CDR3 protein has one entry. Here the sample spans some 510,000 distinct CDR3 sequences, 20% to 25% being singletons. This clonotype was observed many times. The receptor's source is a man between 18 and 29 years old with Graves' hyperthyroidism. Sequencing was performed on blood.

CDR3 sequence reads: CASSLDGRATTHEQYF. The CDR3 nucleotides read TGTGCCAGCAGCTTAGATGGAAGAGCTACCACCCACGAGCAGTACTTC. The chain joins TRBV11-2 to TRBJ2-7; unclear D gene. Germline CDR1 is SGHAT and CDR2 is FQNNGV. V lost 0 bases and J 5 bases, leaving 17 bases between the germline ends. CDR3 size: 16 residues.